Judged by frequency, the clone carrying this T cell receptor (beta chain) is medium-sized. No antigen is known for it. UMI-labeled TRB cDNA libraries were prepared by 5' RACE. TCRdb reprocessed the 5' RACE reads, keeping one entry per CDR3 protein, no DNA. The specimen's table records approximately 10,000 distinct CDR3 sequences. The CDR3 spans 14 residues. The sample comes from a study of CXCR3-negative and CXCR3-positive naive CD8 T cells. Study-level points and caveats: Whereas memory cells differed, naive CXCR3-negative and CXCR3-positive cells shared similar TRBV-TRBJ usage. Naive subsets displayed similar surface CD5, and TCR strength was inferred from TRB CDR3 properties.

The CD45RO-CCR7+CD27+CD95- phenotype denoted naive CD8+ T cells. Specimen: naive CXCR3- CD8+ T cells from blood. Subset specified: CD45RO-CCR7+CD27+CD95- naive CD8+ T cells lacking CXCR3 (TNR3-). The chain couples TRBV12-3 or TRBV12-4 to TRBJ2-5; TCRdb's D call of TRBD2 is untestable without DNA. This receptor was obtained from a human donor in good health. Some clones in this sample may be carry-over from other donors' samples. CDR3 protein: CASSFLGREETQYF.